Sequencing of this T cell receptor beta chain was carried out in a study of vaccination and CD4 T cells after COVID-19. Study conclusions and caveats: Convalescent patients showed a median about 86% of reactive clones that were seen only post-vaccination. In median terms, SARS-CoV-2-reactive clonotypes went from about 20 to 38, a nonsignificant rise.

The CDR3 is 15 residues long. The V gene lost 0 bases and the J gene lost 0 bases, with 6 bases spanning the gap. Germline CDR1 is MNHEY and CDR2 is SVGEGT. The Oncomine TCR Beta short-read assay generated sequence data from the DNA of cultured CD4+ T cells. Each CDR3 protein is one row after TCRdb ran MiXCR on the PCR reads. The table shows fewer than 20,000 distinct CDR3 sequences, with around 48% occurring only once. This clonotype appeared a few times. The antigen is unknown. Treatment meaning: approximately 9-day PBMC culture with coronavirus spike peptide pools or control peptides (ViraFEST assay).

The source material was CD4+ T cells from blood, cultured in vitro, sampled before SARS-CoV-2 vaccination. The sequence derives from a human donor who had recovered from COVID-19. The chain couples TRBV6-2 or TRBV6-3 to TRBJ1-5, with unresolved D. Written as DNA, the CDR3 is TGTGCCAGCAGTTACTCATACGCTAGCAATCAGCCCCAGCATTTT. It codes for CASSYSYASNQPQHF.